The 5 T cell receptor beta chains below all came from one sample that was sequenced in a study of OX40 agonist ivuxolimab in advanced cancers. Data came from immunoSEQ multiplex PCR; TCRdb stores just in-frame clones and leaves some out. Of about 100,000 clones in the sample, less than 95% are singletons; the top ten hold around 0.64%. The source material was CD4+ or CD8+ T cells sorted from blood, sampled in a trial of the OX40 agonist ivuxolimab. Receptors were obtained from an adult with an advanced solid tumor such as melanoma, head and neck, liver or kidney cancer.

This chain connects TRBV11-2 to TRBJ1-3, with no clear D. The CDR3 loop spans 17 amino acids. Germline V gene sequence: CDR1 SGHAT, CDR2 FQNNGV. V lost 1 base to trimming and J lost 0 bases, with 13 bases between them. The CDR3 sequence is CASSLGLRSGSGNTIYF. CDR3 bases: TGTGCCAGCAGCTTAGGGCTAAGGTCGGGCTCTGGAAACACCATATATTTT.

The chain carries TRBV11-3 and TRBJ2-3; either TRBD1 or TRBD2 may supply D (5 bases each). Trimming pared 7 bases from V and 8 bases from J, leaving 22 bases between. CDR1 and CDR2 (germline): SGHNT, YENEEA. There are 15 residues in the CDR3. For the CDR3, the DNA is TGTGCCAGCACGGGCCGGGGCAGGGAAGGGAGTACGCAGTATTTT. This encodes CASTGRGREGSTQYF.

This clone was seen just once. The J gene is TRBJ2-7, the V gene TRBV11-2; D uncertain. This CDR3 spans 15 amino acids. V lost 1 base and J 4 bases, leaving 14 bases between the germline ends. Germline V lookup: CDR1 SGHAT, CDR2 FQNNGV. The chain's CDR3 is CASSLGVDPIYEQYF. CDR3 in DNA: TGTGCCAGCAGCTTAGGGGTGGACCCCATATACGAGCAGTACTTC.

The chain links TRBV10-2 to TRBJ2-7; D is undetermined. This CDR3 comprises 13 residues. Looked up from germline, CDR1 is WSHSY and CDR2 is SAAADI. Deletions cut 9 bases from V and 2 bases from J, with 14 bases between. CDR3 nucleotide sequence: TGCGCCAGTACGAAGACCCCACCCTACGAGCAGTACTTC. This encodes CASTKTPPYEQYF.

The chain couples TRBV5-1 to TRBJ2-5, with a tentative D call TRBD2 (6 bases). Trimming removed 0 bases at V and 2 bases at J, with 11 bases between. Germline assignment: CDR1 SGHRS and CDR2 YFSETQ. This CDR3 has 15 residues. The CDR3 region has the DNA TGCGCCAGCAGCTTGGCCGCGGGGAGTCAAGAGACCCAGTACTTC. Translated: CASSLAAGSQETQYF.